Listed here are 2 T cell receptor beta chains from one sample, sequenced in a study of cytomegalovirus exposure and HLA in healthy donors. The primer mix had 60 Vbeta and 13 Jbeta primers. The protocol was immunoSEQ multiplex PCR, while the TCRdb copy is restricted to in-frame clones and leaves out a portion. The table includes some 190,000 clones, around 79% detected once. Material for sequencing was PBMCs. The receptors were sampled from a woman in her fifties or sixties in good health and CMV-seronegative.

V and J are TRBV5-1 and TRBJ1-1, with 7 nucleotides matching TRBD1. The germline CDR1 and CDR2 sequences are SGHRS and YFSETQ. This CDR3 region has 13 residues. J gave up 6 bases and V 4 bases, and 6 bases lay outside the gene matches. The CDR3 here is CASSTRTGPEAFF. The CDR3, as DNA: TGCGCCAGCAGCACCCGGACAGGACCTGAAGCTTTCTTT.

The V gene is TRBV6-5, the J gene TRBJ2-7, with D uncertain. V shed 2 bases and J shed 6 bases, with 11 bases lying between them. Germline CDR1 and CDR2: MNHEY and SVGAGI. This CDR3 has 13 amino acids. CDR3 residues: CASSYGPVLEQYF. CDR3 sequence (DNA): TGTGCCAGCAGTTACGGGCCCGTCCTCGAGCAGTACTTC.